This is a list of T cell receptor beta chains from one sample in a study of control samples from healthy donors and cancer patients. This table comes from immunoSEQ multiplex PCR, and its TCRdb copy is limited to in-frame clones, with some not included. The data show 90,000 to 100,000 clones, more than 75% seen once. What was sequenced was blood. These receptors all stem from a man aged 55 to 69 in good health. CDR3s include the opening cysteine and the closing phenylalanine or tryptophan. A D gene is named only where the DNA matches it firmly. Not every row has a clone size; where given, it reads once, few, many or a size class.

TRBV13	TRBJ1-1	once	14	.	CASRPQGQNTEAFF	TGTGCCAGCAGACCTCAGGGCCAGAACACTGAAGCTTTCTTT
TRBV6-5	TRBJ2-6	.	15	TRBD1	CASRTTGAGANVLTF	TGTGCCAGCAGAACTACAGGGGCTGGGGCCAACGTCCTGACTTTC
TRBV29-1	TRBJ2-3	once	12	TRBD2	CSVSGITDTQYF	TGCAGCGTTAGCGGGATCACAGATACGCAGTATTTT
TRBV18	TRBJ2-7	.	15	TRBD2	CASSPGSGGSYEQYF	TGTGCCAGCTCACCAGGTAGCGGGGGTTCCTACGAGCAGTACTTC
TRBV6-1	TRBJ1-3	.	17	.	CASSASGLSSSGNTIYF	TGTGCCAGCAGTGCATCAGGGCTCTCCAGCTCTGGAAACACCATATATTTT
TRBV2	TRBJ2-7	.	14	TRBD2	CASSPRTSGLEQYF	TGTGCCAGCAGCCCCCGGACTAGCGGACTCGAGCAGTACTTC
TRBV30	TRBJ2-1	.	12	.	CAWSWDYNEQFF	TGTGCCTGGAGCTGGGACTACAATGAGCAGTTCTTC
TRBV19	TRBJ2-5	.	14	.	CASSISSGGETQYF	TGTGCCAGTAGTATATCCTCCGGAGGGGAGACCCAGTACTTC
TRBV7-2	TRBJ2-7	once	17	TRBD2	CASSPTRTSGPTYEQYF	TGTGCCAGCAGCCCGACCCGGACTAGCGGGCCCACCTACGAGCAGTACTTC
TRBV5-1	TRBJ2-1	.	15	TRBD2	CASSAGLAGVGEQFF	TGCGCCAGCAGCGCGGGACTAGCGGGAGTTGGTGAGCAGTTCTTC
TRBV19	TRBJ1-1	.	12	.	CASSLGFTEAFF	TGTGCCAGTAGTCTCGGGTTTACTGAAGCTTTCTTT
TRBV2	TRBJ2-7	.	15	TRBD1	CASSEAGTGVYEQYF	TGTGCCAGCAGTGAAGCGGGGACAGGGGTCTACGAGCAGTACTTC
TRBV24-1	TRBJ2-2	.	15	.	CATSSRVRGSGELFF	TGTGCCACCAGTTCCAGGGTTCGAGGTAGTGGGGAGCTGTTTTTT
TRBV18	TRBJ2-7	once	14	.	CASSPAAPLDEQYF	TGTGCCAGCTCACCAGCCGCCCCCCTGGACGAGCAGTACTTC
TRBV2	TRBJ1-1	.	17	TRBD1	CASSQQALDRGATEAFF	TGTGCCAGCAGTCAACAAGCCTTAGACAGGGGCGCGACTGAAGCTTTCTTT
TRBV29-1	TRBJ1-3	.	12	TRBD1	CSAGTGGNTIYF	TGCAGCGCCGGGACAGGGGGAAACACCATATATTTT
TRBV6-5	TRBJ2-5	.	13	.	CASSRAIQETQYF	TGTGCCAGCAGCAGAGCCATTCAAGAGACCCAGTACTTC
TRBV6-5	TRBJ1-1	.	13	.	CASSYMGNTEAFF	TGTGCCAGCAGTTACATGGGGAACACTGAAGCTTTCTTT